Included here is one T cell receptor (beta chain) sequence, with context. This CDR3 has 16 residues. Losses at the gene ends were 0 bases for V and 6 bases for J; bases not matched to a gene: 3. Germline assignment: CDR1 SQVTM and CDR2 ANQGSEA. This sample is part of a study of cytomegalovirus exposure and HLA in healthy donors. The PCR had 60 Vbeta and 13 Jbeta primers. The table came from immunoSEQ multiplex PCR; TCRdb's copy has only in-frame clones and leaves some out. This repertoire shows 110,000 to 150,000 clones, about 80% found once; its top ten account for 2% to 2.5%. Specimen: PBMCs. This rearrangement joins TRBV29-1 to TRBJ2-1; 15 bases are a match to TRBD2. This TCR was recovered from a young woman in good health and CMV-seropositive. The CDR3 sequence is CSVEDGTSGGLNEQFF. In DNA, the CDR3 is TGCAGCGTTGAAGATGGGACTAGCGGGGGGCTCAATGAGCAGTTCTTC.